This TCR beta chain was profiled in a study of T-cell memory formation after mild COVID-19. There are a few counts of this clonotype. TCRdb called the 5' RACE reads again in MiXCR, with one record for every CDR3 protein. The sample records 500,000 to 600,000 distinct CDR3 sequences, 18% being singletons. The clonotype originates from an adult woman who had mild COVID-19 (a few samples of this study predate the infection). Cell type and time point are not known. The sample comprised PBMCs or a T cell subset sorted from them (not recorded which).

CDR3 DNA sequence: TGCAGTTCCCCCCTAAGACAGGGGAAGGATTCACCCCTCCACTTT. This translates into CSSPLRQGKDSPLHF. The chain links TRBV20-1 to TRBJ1-6; 8 positions match TRBD1. Looked up from germline, CDR1 is DFQATT and CDR2 is SNEGSKA (reference sequence). The CDR3 spans 15 residues. V shed 8 bases, J shed 8 bases, and the junction held 14 bases outside the gene matches.